The present entry profiles one TCR beta chain with its context. Antigen unknown. The data originate from a study of somatic mutations in cytotoxic T cells in rheumatoid arthritis. Study-wide background: Collection of patient blood (over 29 ml EDTA) took place right after diagnosis, before any treatment. At nearly 100% purity, some V beta antibody-stained T-cell populations were flow-sorted, and these included V beta1+ cells that were sequenced for TCRB. Broader study findings: Of the expanded CD8+ clones, the antigen targets were not known. Some patients, 8 of 65, had a largest CD8+ clone that exceeded 20% of CD8+ cells.

Germline CDR1 and CDR2: LNHDA and SQIVND (reference sequence). The germline V and J ends were trimmed by 10 bases and 0 bases, with 15 bases remaining between them. The CDR3 extends over 14 amino acids. Using immunoSEQ multiplex PCR, the repertoire was profiled, and TCRdb retains in-frame clones only, with some absent. The sample includes approximately 9,400 clones, 89% of them seen just once. This rearrangement joins TRBV19 to TRBJ1-1, with D possibly TRBD1 on 6 matching bases. The sequenced sample consisted of CD4+ T cells sorted from blood. The clonotype was recovered from a woman aged 18-30 years with rheumatoid arthritis. The CDR3, as DNA: TGTGCCACCGCAGGGGCGGAGGTGAACACTGAAGCTTTCTTT. Its translation: CATAGAEVNTEAFF.